These T cell receptor beta chains were read from a single sample in a study of blood T cell repertoires in COVID-19. TCRdb's copy holds only in-frame clones and misses some; the assay was immunoSEQ multiplex PCR. In the table there are approximately 47,000 clones, 90% of which are singletons. The sample consisted of peripheral blood. These receptor sequences come from an older man with active COVID-19. The CDR3 runs from the conserved cysteine through the conserved F or W. The D gene is left open where the match is weak. Size tells how often a clone was seen (once, few, many) or the class of an expanded clone, and some rows leave it out.

TRBJ2-7 TRBV3-1/TRBV3-2 NA TRBD2 CASRLAGAYEQYF TGTGCCAGCAGACTAGCGGGAGCCTACGAGCAGTACTTC
TRBJ1-6 TRBV5-1 NA TRBD1 CASSFGQGIFSPLHF TGCGCCAGCAGCTTTGGACAGGGGATTTTTTCACCCCTCCACTTT
TRBJ2-2 TRBV9 NA TRBD1 CASSTRGSPGELFF TGTGCCAGCAGCACCAGGGGGTCTCCCGGGGAGCTGTTTTTT
TRBJ2-2 TRBV5-1 NA TRBD1 CASSLLVGGNTGELFF TGCGCCAGCAGCCTATTGGTAGGGGGCAACACCGGGGAGCTGTTTTTT
TRBJ2-7 TRBV7-2 NA NA CASSRMSESSYEQYF TGTGCCAGCAGCCGTATGAGCGAGAGCTCCTACGAGCAGTACTTC
TRBJ2-3 TRBV5-1 NA TRBD2 CASSPVRGRRTSFTDTQYF TGCGCCAGCAGCCCCGTGAGGGGAAGGAGGACTAGCTTCACAGATACGCAGTATTTT
TRBJ2-7 TRBV5-4 NA TRBD2 CASSLRVTGTSDEQYF TGTGCCAGCAGCTTGCGGGTGACCGGGACTAGCGACGAGCAGTACTTC
TRBJ2-1 TRBV7-6 NA TRBD2 CASSRAAGDPRYEQFF TGTGCCAGCAGCCGCGCTGCGGGGGATCCGCGGTATGAGCAGTTCTTC
TRBJ2-1 TRBV20-1 NA NA CSASSVDSRGDNEQFF TGCAGTGCTAGTTCGGTGGACAGTCGAGGGGACAATGAGCAGTTCTTC
TRBJ2-7 TRBV19 NA TRBD1 CASSVSRGLYEQYF TGTGCCAGTAGTGTGAGTAGGGGGCTGTACGAGCAGTACTTC
TRBJ2-7 TRBV19 NA NA CASSIGVPYEQYF TGTGCCAGTAGTATAGGTGTCCCATACGAGCAGTACTTC
TRBJ1-3 TRBV7-8 NA NA CASSFPLGGRPGNTIYF TGTGCCAGCAGCTTCCCGCTGGGGGGGCGGCCTGGAAACACCATATATTTT
TRBJ2-2 TRBV5-1 NA NA CASRTRAFANTGELFF TGCGCCAGCAGGACCAGGGCCTTCGCGAACACCGGGGAGCTGTTTTTT
TRBJ2-3 TRBV5-4 NA NA CASSPRQATDTQYF TGTGCCAGCAGCCCTCGACAGGCCACAGATACGCAGTATTTT
TRBJ2-7 TRBV30 NA TRBD1 CAWRGQDLSYEQYF TGTGCCTGGAGAGGACAGGATCTATCCTACGAGCAGTACTTC
TRBJ2-1 TRBV5-1 NA TRBD2 CASSSPLLAAIYNEQFF TGCGCCAGCAGCTCGCCCCTTCTAGCGGCCATCTACAATGAGCAGTTCTTC
TRBJ2-7 TRBV18 NA TRBD1 CASSAGTGGYEQYF TGTGCCAGCTCAGCCGGGACAGGGGGGTACGAGCAGTACTTC
TRBJ2-5 TRBV5-1 NA TRBD2 CASSPGTSFETQYF TGCGCCAGCAGCCCCGGGACTAGCTTTGAGACCCAGTACTTC
TRBJ1-5 TRBV27 NA NA CASRPRGPPNQPQHF TGTGCCAGCAGGCCCAGGGGTCCCCCCAATCAGCCCCAGCATTTT
TRBJ2-7 TRBV9 NA TRBD1 CASSAPDRVYEQYF TGTGCCAGCAGCGCCCCGGACAGGGTTTACGAGCAGTACTTC
TRBJ2-3 TRBV7-9 NA TRBD1 CASSLPGQGAPTDTQYF TGTGCCAGCAGCTTACCTGGACAGGGGGCCCCCACAGATACGCAGTATTTT
TRBJ1-5 TRBV2 NA TRBD1 CASSDSGQGLYSNQPQHF TGTGCCAGCAGTGACTCCGGACAGGGGCTTTATAGCAATCAGCCCCAGCATTTT
TRBJ2-5 TRBV6-6 NA TRBD2 CASSGAASGNQETQYF TGTGCCAGCAGTGGGGCGGCTAGCGGTAACCAAGAGACCCAGTACTTC
TRBJ1-1 TRBV4-1 NA TRBD1 CASSQFLGDRGTEAFF TGCGCCAGCAGCCAATTTCTCGGGGACAGGGGCACTGAAGCTTTCTTT
TRBJ1-1 TRBV7-6 NA TRBD1 CASSLETGTNTEAFF TGTGCCAGCAGCTTAGAGACAGGGACCAACACTGAAGCTTTCTTT
TRBJ2-5 TRBV5-1 NA NA CASSLNRGGETQYF TGCGCCAGCAGCTTGAACAGGGGAGGCGAGACCCAGTACTTC
TRBJ2-2 TRBV18 NA NA CASSGLRGLFF TGTGCCAGCTCCGGACTCCGTGGGCTGTTTTTT
TRBJ2-7 TRBV27 NA NA CASSLLRVRKAYEQYF TGTGCCAGCAGTTTATTGCGGGTCCGAAAGGCCTACGAGCAGTACTTC
TRBJ2-7 TRBV4-2 NA NA CASSQEHAPNYEQYF TGTGCCAGCAGCCAAGAGCACGCGCCGAACTACGAGCAGTACTTC
TRBJ1-2 TRBV28 NA TRBD1 CASSSGDRVFYGYTF TGTGCCAGCAGCTCGGGGGACAGGGTTTTCTATGGCTACACCTTC
TRBJ2-7 TRBV28 once TRBD1 CATRTGSYEQYF TGTGCCACCAGGACAGGGTCCTACGAGCAGTACTTC
TRBJ1-6 TRBV5-6 NA NA CASSLGRAGQYNSPLHF TGTGCCAGCAGCTTGGGGCGCGCGGGCCAGTATAATTCACCCCTCCACTTT
TRBJ2-3 TRBV7-8 NA TRBD2 CASSLDGGRPPQYF TGTGCCAGCAGCTTAGACGGCGGGAGACCCCCCCAGTATTTT
TRBJ2-7 TRBV15 few TRBD1 CATSRGTGASGQYF TGTGCCACCAGCAGAGGGACAGGAGCCAGCGGGCAGTACTTC
TRBJ2-7 TRBV28 NA NA CASTLPGTKVYEQYF TGTGCCAGCACTTTACCGGGGACAAAGGTCTACGAGCAGTACTTC
TRBJ2-7 TRBV9 NA TRBD1 CASSAQPGQGSYEQYF TGTGCCAGCAGCGCCCAACCGGGACAGGGGTCCTACGAGCAGTACTTC
TRBJ2-5 TRBV6-5 NA TRBD1 CASSYSQGAFETQYF TGTGCCAGCAGTTACTCGCAGGGGGCTTTTGAGACCCAGTACTTC
TRBJ1-1 TRBV28 NA NA CASSLGGSSEAFF TGTGCCAGCAGTTTAGGGGGGAGCTCTGAAGCTTTCTTT
TRBJ1-4 TRBV28 NA TRBD1 CASSLWGRGRTNEKLFF TGTGCCAGCAGTTTATGGGGCAGGGGGCGTACTAATGAAAAACTGTTTTTT
TRBJ1-1 TRBV6-5 NA NA CASIGGQSHTEAFF TGTGCCAGCATAGGTGGGCAGTCCCACACTGAAGCTTTCTTT
TRBJ1-4 TRBV6-5 NA TRBD1 CASRKGQGAEKLFF TGTGCCAGCAGAAAAGGACAGGGGGCTGAAAAACTGTTTTTT